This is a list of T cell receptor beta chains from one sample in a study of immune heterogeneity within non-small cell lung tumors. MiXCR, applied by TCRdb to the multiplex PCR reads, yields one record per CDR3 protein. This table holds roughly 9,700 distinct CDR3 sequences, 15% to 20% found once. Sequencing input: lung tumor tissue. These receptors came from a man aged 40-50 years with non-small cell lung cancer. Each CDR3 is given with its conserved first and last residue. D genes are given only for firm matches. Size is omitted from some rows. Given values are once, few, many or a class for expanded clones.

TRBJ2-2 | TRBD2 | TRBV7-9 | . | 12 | TGTGCCAGCAGCTCGGGAGGATGGGAGCTGTTTTTT | CASSSGGWELFF
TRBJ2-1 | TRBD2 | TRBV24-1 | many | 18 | TGTGCCACCAGTGACTCCCTGGGACTAGCGGGAGAGTACAATGAGCAGTTCTTC | CATSDSLGLAGEYNEQFF
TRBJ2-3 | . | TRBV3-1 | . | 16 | TGTGCCAGCAGCCAAGCTGTGGATCTACGTAGGTATACGCAGTATTTT | CASSQAVDLRRYTQYF
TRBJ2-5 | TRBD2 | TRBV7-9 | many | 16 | TGTGCCAGCAGCTTCGACCGACTAGCGGGTAGAGAGACCCAGTACTTC | CASSFDRLAGRETQYF
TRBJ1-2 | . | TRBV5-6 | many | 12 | TGTGCCAGCAGCTCAGGGTTCTTTGGCTACACCTTC | CASSSGFFGYTF
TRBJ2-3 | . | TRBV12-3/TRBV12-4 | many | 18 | TGTGCCAGCAGCCGACCCCCTAAGGCGGTTGAGGGTGGGGATACGCAGTATTTT | CASSRPPKAVEGGDTQYF
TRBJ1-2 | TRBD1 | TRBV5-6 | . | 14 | TGTGACAGCAGCCCCGGACAGGGAGACTGTGGCTACACCTTC | CDSSPGQGDCGYTF
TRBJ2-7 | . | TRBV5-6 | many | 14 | TGTGCCAGCAGCCCTGGACGGGGATGGTACGAGCAGTACTTC | CASSPGRGWYEQYF
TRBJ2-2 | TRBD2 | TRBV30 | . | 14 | TGTGCCTATCAGCGGGACGCGAACACCGGGGAGCTGTTTTTT | CAYQRDANTGELFF
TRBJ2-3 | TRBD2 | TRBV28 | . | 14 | TGTGCCAGCCTAATGGGAGGGGCCGCAGATACGCAGTATTTT | CASLMGGAADTQYF
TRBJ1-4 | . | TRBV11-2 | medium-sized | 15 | TGTGCCAGCAGCTCCAGGACGCCCGGTAATGAAAAACTGTTTTTT | CASSSRTPGNEKLFF
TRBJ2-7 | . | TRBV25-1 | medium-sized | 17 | TGTGCCAGCAGTGAATCTACAAGGGGGAGAACGCCCTACGAGCAGTACTTC | CASSESTRGRTPYEQYF
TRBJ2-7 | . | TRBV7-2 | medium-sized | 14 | TGTGCCAGCAGCTTTTTGAGGGGTGCCTACGAGCAGTACTTC | CASSFLRGAYEQYF
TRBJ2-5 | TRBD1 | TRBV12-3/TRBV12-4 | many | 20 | TGTGCCAGCAGTCAGGGCACCGGGACAGGGGGCGGCGGATACCAAGAGACCCAGTACTTC | CASSQGTGTGGGGYQETQYF
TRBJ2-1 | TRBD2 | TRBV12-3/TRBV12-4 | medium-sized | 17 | TGTGCCAGCACCACCGAGACGGGAGGGCCCTCCTACAATGAGCAGTTCTTC | CASTTETGGPSYNEQFF
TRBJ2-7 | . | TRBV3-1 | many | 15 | TGTGCCAGCAGCCAAGGCGGCAGCATCTCCTACGAGCAGTACTTC | CASSQGGSISYEQYF
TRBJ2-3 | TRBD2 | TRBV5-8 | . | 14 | TGTGCCAGCAGCTTAGCGGGGCGCACAGATACGCAGTATTTT | CASSLAGRTDTQYF
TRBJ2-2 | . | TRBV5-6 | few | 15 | TGTGCCAGCAGCTTCGAAGGGGGTAGCACCGGGGAGCTGTTTTTT | CASSFEGGSTGELFF
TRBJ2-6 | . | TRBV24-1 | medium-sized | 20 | TGTGCCACCAGGTTGAGACACTGGGCCACGTTCAGCTCTGGGGCCAACGTCCTGACTTTC | CATRLRHWATFSSGANVLTF
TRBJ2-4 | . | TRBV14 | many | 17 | TGTGCCAGCAGCCCGGACCTATTTACAGGGACCAAAAACATTCAGTACTTC | CASSPDLFTGTKNIQYF
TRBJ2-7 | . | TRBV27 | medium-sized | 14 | TGTGCCAGCAGTTCTGGCCCGAGCTCCTACGAGCAGTACTTC | CASSSGPSSYEQYF
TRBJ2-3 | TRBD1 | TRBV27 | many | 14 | TGTGCCAGCCGGAGGACAGGGTTGGCAGATACGCAGTATTTT | CASRRTGLADTQYF
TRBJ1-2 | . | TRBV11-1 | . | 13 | TGTGCCAGCACCCAACAGGCTAACTATGGCCACACCTTC | CASTQQANYGHTF
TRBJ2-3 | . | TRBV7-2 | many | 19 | TGTGCCAGCAGCTTAGGGGTGACGCAGGCCTACACCCTCACAGATACGCAGTATTTT | CASSLGVTQAYTLTDTQYF
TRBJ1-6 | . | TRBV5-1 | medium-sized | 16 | TGCGCCAGCAGCTTGATGACGGTAACTTATAATTCACCCCTCCACTTT | CASSLMTVTYNSPLHF
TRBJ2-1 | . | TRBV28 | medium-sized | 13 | TGTGCCAGCAGTTTACCAGGAGACAATGAGCAGTTCTTC | CASSLPGDNEQFF
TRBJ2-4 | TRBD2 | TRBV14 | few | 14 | TGTGCCAGCAGCGCCGGGGGGGGGATGAACATTCAGTACTTC | CASSAGGGMNIQYF